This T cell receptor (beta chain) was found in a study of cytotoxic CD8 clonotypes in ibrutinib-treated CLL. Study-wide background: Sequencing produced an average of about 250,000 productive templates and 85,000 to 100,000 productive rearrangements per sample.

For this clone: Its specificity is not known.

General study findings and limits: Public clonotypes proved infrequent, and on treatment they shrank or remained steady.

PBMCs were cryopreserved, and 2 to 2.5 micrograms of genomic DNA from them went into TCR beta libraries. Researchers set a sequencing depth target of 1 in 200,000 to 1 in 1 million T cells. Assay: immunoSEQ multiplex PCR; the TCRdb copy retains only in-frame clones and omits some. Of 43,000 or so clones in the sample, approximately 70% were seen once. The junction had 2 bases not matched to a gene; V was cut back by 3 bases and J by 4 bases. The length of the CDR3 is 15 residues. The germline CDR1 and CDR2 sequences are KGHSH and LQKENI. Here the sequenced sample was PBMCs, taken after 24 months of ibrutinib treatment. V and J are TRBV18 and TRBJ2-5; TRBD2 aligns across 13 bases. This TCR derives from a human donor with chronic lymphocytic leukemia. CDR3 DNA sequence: TGTGCCAGCTCACCCGGGACTAGCGGGATAGAGACCCAGTACTTC. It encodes CASSPGTSGIETQYF.